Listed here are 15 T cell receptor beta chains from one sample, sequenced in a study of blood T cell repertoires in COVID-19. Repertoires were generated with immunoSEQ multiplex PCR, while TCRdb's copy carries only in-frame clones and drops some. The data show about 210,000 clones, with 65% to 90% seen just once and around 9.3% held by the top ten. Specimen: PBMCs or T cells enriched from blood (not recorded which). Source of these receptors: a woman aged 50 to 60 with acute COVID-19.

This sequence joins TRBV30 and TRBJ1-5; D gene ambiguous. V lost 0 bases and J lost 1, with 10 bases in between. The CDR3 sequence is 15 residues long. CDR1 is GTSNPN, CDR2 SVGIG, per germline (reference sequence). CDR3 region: CAWSVRTVSNQPQHF. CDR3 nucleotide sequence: TGTGCCTGGAGTGTACGGACTGTGAGCAATCAGCCCCAGCATTTT.

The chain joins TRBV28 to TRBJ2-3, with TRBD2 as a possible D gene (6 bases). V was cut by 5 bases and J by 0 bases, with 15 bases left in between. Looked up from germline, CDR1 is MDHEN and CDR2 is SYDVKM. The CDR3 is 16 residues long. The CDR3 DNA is TGTGCCAGCAGTAATCCCCGGGGGTCCAGCACAGATACGCAGTATTTT. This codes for CASSNPRGSSTDTQYF.

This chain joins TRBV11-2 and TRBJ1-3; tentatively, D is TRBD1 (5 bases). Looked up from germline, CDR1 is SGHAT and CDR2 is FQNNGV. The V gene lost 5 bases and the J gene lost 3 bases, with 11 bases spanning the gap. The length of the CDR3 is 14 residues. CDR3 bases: TGTGCCAGCAGCGTCCGTACAGGTGGAAACACCATATATTTT. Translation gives CASSVRTGGNTIYF.

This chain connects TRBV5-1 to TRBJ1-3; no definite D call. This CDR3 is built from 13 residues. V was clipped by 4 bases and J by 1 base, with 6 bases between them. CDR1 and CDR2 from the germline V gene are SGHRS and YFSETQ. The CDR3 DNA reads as TGCGCCAGCAGCCCACAGTCTGGAAACACCATATATTTT. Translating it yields CASSPQSGNTIYF.

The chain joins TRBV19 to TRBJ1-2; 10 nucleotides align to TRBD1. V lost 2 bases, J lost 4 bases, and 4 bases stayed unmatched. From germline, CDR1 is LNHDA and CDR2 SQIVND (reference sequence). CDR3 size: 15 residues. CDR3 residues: CASSISRTGGYGYTF. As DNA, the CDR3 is TGTGCCAGTAGTATATCCCGGACAGGGGGCTATGGCTACACCTTC.

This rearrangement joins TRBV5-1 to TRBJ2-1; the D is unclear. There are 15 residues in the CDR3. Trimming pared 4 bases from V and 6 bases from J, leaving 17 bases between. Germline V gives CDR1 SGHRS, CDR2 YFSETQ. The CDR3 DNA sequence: TGCGCCAGCAGCCTTCCCGGTTCCGCGGTCAATGAGCAGTTCTTC. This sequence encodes CASSLPGSAVNEQFF.

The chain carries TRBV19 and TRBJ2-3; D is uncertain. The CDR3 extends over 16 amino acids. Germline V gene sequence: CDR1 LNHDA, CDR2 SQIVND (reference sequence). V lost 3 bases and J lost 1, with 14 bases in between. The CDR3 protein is CASSIGTAPGTDTQYF. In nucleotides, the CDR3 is TGTGCCAGTAGTATTGGAACAGCACCGGGCACAGATACGCAGTATTTT.

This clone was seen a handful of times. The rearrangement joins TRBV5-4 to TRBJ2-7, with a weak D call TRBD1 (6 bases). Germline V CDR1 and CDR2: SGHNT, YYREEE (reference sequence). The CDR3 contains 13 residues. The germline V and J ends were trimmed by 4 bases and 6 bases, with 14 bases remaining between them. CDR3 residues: CASSVHTGIEQYF. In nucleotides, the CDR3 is TGTGCCAGCAGCGTACATACAGGGATCGAGCAGTACTTC.

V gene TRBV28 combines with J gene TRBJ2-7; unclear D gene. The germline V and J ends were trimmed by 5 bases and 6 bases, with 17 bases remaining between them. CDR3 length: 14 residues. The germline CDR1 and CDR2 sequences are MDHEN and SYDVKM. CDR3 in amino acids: CASSPPLQSGEQYF. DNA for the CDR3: TGTGCCAGCAGTCCCCCCCTCCAGTCTGGCGAGCAGTACTTC. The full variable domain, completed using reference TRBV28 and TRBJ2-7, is DVKVTQSSRYLVKRTGEKVFLECVQDMDHENMFWYRQDPGLGLRLIYFSYDVKMKEKGDIPEGYSVSREKKERFSLILESASTNQTSMYLCASSPPLQSGEQYFGPGTRLTVT.

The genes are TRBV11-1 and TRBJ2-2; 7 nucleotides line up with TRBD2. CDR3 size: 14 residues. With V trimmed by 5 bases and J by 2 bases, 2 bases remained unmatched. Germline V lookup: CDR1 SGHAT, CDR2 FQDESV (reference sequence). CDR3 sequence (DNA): TGTGCCAGCAGCACGGGAGGAAACACCGGGGAGCTGTTTTTT. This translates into CASSTGGNTGELFF.

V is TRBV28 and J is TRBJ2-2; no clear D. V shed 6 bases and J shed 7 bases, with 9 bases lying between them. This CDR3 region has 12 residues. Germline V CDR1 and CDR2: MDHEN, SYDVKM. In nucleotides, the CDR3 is TGTGCCAGCAGATATGCGGTCGGGGAGCTGTTTTTT. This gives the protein CASRYAVGELFF.

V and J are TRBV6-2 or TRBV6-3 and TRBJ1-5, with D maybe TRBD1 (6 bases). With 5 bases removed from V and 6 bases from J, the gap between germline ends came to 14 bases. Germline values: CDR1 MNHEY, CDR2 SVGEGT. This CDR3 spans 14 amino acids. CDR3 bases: TGTGCCAGCAGTCCACAGGGACTAGGTCAGCCCCAGCATTTT. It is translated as CASSPQGLGQPQHF.

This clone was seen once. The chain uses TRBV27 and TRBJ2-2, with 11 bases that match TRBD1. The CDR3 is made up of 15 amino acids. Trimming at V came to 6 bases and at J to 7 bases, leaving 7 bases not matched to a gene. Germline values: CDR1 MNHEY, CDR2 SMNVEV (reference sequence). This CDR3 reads CASSRGQGAGGELFF. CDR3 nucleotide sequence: TGTGCCAGCAGCCGTGGACAGGGGGCAGGCGGGGAGCTGTTTTTT.

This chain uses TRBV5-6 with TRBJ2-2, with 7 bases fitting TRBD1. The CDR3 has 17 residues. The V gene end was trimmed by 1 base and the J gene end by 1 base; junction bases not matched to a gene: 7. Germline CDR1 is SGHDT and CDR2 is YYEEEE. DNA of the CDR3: TGTGCCAGCAGCTTGAGGCCGGGACAGATGAACACCGGGGAGCTGTTTTTT. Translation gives CASSLRPGQMNTGELFF.

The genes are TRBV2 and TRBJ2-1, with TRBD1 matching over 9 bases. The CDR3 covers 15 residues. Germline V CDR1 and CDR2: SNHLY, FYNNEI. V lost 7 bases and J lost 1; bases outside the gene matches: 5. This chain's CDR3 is CASKLQGASYNEQFF. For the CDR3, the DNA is TGTGCCAGCAAGTTACAGGGGGCTTCCTACAATGAGCAGTTCTTC.